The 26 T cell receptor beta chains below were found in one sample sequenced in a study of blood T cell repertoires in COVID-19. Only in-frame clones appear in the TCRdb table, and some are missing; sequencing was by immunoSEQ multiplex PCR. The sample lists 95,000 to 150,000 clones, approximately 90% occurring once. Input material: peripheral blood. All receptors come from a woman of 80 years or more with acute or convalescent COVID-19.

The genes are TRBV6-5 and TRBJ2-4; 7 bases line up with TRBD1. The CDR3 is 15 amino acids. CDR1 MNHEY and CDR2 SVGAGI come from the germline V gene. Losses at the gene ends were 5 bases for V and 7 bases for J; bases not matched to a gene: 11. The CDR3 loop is CASSTPRQGINIQYF. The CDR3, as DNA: TGTGCCAGCAGTACCCCCCGACAGGGAATTAACATTCAGTACTTC.

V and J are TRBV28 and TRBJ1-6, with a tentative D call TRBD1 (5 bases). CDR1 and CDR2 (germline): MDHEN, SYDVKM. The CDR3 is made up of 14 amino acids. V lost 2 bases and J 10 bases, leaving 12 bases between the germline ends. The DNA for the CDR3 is TGTGCCAGCAGTTTAGGAGGGGTACGCTCACCCCTCCACTTT. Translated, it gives CASSLGGVRSPLHF.

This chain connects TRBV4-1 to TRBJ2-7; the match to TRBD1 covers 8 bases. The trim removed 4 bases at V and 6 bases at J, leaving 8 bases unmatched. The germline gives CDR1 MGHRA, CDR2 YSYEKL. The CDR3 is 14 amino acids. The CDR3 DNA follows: TGCGCCAGCAGCCCCCGGACAGGGTGGTCCGAGCAGTACTTC. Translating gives CASSPRTGWSEQYF.

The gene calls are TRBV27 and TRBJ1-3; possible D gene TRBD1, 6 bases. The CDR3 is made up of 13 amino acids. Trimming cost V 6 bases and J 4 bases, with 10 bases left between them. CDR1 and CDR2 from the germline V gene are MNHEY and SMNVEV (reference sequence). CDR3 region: CASRTGKGNTIYF. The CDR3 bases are TGTGCCAGCAGGACAGGAAAGGGAAACACCATATATTTT.

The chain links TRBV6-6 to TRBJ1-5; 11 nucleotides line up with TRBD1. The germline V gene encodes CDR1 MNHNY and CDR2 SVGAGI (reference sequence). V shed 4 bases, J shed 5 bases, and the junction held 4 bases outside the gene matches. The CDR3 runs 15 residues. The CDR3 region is CASSSDRGPYQPQHF. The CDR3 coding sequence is TGTGCCAGCAGTTCGGACAGGGGGCCTTATCAGCCCCAGCATTTT.

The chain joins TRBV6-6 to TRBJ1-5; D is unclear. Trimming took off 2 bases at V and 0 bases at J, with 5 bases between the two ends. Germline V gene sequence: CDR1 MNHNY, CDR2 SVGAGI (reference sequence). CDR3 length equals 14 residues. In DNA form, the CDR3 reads TGTGCCAGCAGTTACAGTAGTAGCAATCAGCCCCAGCATTTT. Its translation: CASSYSSSNQPQHF.

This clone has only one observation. The chain's CDR3 is CASNPGQGYGYTF. CDR3 DNA sequence: TGTGCCAGCAACCCGGGACAGGGTTATGGCTACACCTTC. The gene calls are TRBV7-2 and TRBJ1-2; 9 bases map to TRBD1. The germline V gene encodes CDR1 SGHTA and CDR2 FQGNSA. The J segment lost 5 bases and the V segment lost 7 bases, leaving 5 bases of the junction unmatched. This CDR3 contains 13 residues.

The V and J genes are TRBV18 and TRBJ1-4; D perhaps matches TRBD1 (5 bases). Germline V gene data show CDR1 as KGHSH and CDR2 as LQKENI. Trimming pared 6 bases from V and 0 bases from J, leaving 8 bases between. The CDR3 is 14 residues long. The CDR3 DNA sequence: TGTGCCAGCTCCGTAGGGGCAACTAATGAAAAACTGTTTTTT. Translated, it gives CASSVGATNEKLFF.

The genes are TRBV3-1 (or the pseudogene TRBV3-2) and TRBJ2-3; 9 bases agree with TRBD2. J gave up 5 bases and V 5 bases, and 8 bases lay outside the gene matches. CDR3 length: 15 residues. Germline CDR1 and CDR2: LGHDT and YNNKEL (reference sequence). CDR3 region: CASSAGGTSVDTQYF. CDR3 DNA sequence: TGTGCCAGCAGCGCGGGGGGGACCTCAGTAGATACGCAGTATTTT.

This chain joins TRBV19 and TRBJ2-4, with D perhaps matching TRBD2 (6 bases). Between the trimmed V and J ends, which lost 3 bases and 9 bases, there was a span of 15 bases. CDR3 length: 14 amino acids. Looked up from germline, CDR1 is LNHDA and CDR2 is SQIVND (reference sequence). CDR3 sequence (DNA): TGTGCCAGTAGTATTCGGGGGTCCGAAAGCATTCAGTACTTC. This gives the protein CASSIRGSESIQYF.

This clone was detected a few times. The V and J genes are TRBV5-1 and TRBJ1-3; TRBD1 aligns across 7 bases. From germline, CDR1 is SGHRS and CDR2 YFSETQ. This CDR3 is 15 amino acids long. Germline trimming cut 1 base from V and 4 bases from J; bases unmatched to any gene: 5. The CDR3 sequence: CASSLRGPGGNTIYF. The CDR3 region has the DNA TGCGCCAGCAGCTTGAGGGGGCCGGGCGGAAACACCATATATTTT.

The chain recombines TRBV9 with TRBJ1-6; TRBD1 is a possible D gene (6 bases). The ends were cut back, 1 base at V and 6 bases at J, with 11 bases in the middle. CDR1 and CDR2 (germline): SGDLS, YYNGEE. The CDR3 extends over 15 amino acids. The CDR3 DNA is TGTGCCAGCAGCGTACAAACAGGGTCTAATTCACCCCTCCACTTT. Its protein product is CASSVQTGSNSPLHF.

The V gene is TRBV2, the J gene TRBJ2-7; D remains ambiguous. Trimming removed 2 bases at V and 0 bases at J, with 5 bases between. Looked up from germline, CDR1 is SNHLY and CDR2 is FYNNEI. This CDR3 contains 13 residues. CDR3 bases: TGTGCCAGCAGTGAATGGAGCTCCTACGAGCAGTACTTC. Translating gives CASSEWSSYEQYF.

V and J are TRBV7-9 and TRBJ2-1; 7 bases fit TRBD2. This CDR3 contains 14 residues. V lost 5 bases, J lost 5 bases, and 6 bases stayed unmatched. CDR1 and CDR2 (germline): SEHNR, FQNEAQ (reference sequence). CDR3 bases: TGTGCCAGCAGCCCCAAGACTAGCAACAATGAGCAGTTCTTC. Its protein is CASSPKTSNNEQFF.

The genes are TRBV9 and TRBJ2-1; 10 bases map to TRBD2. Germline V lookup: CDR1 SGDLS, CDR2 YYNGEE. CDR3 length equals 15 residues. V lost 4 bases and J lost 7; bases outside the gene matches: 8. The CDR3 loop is CASSPQAGGRNEQFF. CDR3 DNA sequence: TGTGCCAGCAGCCCTCAAGCGGGAGGGAGAAATGAGCAGTTCTTC.

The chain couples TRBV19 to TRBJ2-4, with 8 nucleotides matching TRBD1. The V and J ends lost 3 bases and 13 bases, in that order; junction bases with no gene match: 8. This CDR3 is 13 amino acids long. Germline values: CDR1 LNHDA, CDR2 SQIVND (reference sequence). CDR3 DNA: TGTGCCAGTAGTATTGAATGGCAGGGGGCCCAGTACTTC. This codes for CASSIEWQGAQYF.

The CDR3: CASSFRGVRNQPQHF. The CDR3 nucleotides are TGTGCCAGCAGTTTCCGGGGAGTACGCAATCAGCCCCAGCATTTT. The chain combines TRBV27 with TRBJ1-5; unclear D gene. Trimming cost V 3 bases and J 2 bases, with 11 bases left between them. The germline V gene has CDR1 MNHEY and CDR2 SMNVEV (reference sequence). The CDR3 has 15 residues.

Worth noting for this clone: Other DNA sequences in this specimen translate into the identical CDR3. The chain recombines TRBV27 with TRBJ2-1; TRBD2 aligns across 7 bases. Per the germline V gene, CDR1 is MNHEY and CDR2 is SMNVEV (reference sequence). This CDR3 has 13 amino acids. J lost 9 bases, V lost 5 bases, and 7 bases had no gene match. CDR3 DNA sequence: TGTGCCAGCAGTCCCGGACTAGGCGGTGAGCAGTTCTTC. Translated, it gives CASSPGLGGEQFF.

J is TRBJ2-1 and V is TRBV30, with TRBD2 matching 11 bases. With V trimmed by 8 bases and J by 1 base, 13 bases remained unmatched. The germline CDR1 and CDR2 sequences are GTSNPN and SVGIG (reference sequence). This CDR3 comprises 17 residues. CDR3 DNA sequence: TGTGCCCGACGGAGGACTAGCGGGCGCATATCCTACAATGAGCAGTTCTTC. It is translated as CARRRTSGRISYNEQFF.

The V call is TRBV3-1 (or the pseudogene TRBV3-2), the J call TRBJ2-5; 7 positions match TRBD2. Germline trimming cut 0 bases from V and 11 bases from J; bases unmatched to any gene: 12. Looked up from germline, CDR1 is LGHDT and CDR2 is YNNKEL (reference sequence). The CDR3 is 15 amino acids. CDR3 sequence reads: CASSQDSAGPLTQYF. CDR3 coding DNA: TGTGCCAGCAGCCAAGATTCAGCGGGACCCCTCACGCAGTACTTC.

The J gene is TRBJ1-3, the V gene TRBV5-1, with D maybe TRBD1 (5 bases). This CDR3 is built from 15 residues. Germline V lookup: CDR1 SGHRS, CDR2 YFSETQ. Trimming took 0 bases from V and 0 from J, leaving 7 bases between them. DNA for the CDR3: TGCGCCAGCAGCTTGGACAGGAGCTCTGGAAACACCATATATTTT. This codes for CASSLDRSSGNTIYF.

CDR3 sequence: CASSATGRNTGELFF. The CDR3 DNA reads as TGTGCCAGCAGTGCTACAGGAAGAAACACCGGGGAGCTGTTTTTT. The V gene is TRBV28, the J gene TRBJ2-2; D is possibly TRBD1 (5 bases). Germline CDR1 and CDR2: MDHEN and SYDVKM. With 5 bases removed from V and 2 bases from J, the gap between germline ends came to 12 bases. This CDR3 has 15 amino acids.

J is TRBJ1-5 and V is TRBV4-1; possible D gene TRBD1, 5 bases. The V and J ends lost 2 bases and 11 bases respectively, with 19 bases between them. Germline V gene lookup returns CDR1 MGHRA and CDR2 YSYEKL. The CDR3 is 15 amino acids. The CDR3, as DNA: TGCGCCAGCAGCCAATCTGGGCAGGGAGGAAGTGCCCAGCATTTT. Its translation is CASSQSGQGGSAQHF.

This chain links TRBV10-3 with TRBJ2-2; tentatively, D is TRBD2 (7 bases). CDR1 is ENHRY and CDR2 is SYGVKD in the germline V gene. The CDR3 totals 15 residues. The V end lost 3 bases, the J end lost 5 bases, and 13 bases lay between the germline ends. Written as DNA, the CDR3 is TGTGCCATCAGTGATTCCGGGGGGCGGACCGGGGAGCTGTTTTTT. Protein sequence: CAISDSGGRTGELFF.

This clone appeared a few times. In DNA, the CDR3 is TGTGCCACGAATCAGGGAACCCGCGGAAACACCATATATTTT. Translated: CATNQGTRGNTIYF. The rearrangement uses TRBV19 and TRBJ1-3; a possible D gene is TRBD1 (5 bases). From germline, CDR1 is LNHDA and CDR2 SQIVND (reference sequence). V shed 10 bases and J shed 4 bases, with 17 bases lying between them. This CDR3 has 14 amino acids.

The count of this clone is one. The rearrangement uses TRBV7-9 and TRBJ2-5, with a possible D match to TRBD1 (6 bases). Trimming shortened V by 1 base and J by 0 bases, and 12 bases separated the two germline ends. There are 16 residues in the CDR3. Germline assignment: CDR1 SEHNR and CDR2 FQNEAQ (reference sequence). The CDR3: CASSLGQDNYQETQYF. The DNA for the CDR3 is TGTGCCAGCAGCTTAGGACAGGACAACTACCAAGAGACCCAGTACTTC.